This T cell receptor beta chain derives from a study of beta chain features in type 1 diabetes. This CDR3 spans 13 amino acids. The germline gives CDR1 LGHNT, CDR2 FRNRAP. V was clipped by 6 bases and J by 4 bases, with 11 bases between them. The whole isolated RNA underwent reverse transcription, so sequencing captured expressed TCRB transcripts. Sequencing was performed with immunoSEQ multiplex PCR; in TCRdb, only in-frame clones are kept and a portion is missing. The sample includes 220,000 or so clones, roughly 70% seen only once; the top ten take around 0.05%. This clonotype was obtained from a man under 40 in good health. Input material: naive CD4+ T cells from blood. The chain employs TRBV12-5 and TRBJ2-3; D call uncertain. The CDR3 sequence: CASGLTGADTQYF. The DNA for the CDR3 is TGTGCTAGTGGCCTTACGGGTGCAGATACGCAGTATTTT.